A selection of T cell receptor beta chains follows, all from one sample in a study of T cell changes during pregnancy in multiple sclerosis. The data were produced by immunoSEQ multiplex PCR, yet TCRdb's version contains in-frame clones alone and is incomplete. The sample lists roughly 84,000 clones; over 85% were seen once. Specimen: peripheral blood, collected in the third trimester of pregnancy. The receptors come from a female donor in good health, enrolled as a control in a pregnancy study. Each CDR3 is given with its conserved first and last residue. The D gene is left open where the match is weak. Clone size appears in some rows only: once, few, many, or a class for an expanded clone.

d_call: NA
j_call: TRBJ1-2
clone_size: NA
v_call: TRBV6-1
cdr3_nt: TGTGCCACCGTCGGACTTGGTGGCTACACCTTC
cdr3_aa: CATVGLGGYTF

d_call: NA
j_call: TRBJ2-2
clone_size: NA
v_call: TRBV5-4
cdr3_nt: TGTGCCAGCAGCTTTGGCGGAGTAAACACCGGGGAGCTGTTTTTT
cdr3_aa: CASSFGGVNTGELFF

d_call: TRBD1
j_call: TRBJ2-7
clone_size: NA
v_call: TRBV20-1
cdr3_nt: TGCAGTGCTAGAGAGGACAGGGAGCAGTACTTC
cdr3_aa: CSAREDREQYF

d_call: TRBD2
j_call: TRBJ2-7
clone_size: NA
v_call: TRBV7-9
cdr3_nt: TGTGCCAGCAGCCCCCCGGGTAGCGGGAGCTACGAGCAGTACTTC
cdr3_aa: CASSPPGSGSYEQYF

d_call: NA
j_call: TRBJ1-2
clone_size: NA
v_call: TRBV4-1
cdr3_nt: TGCGCCAGCACCCCCGGGGGGGGATCTGGACGGTCTTATGGCTACACCTTC
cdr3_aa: CASTPGGGSGRSYGYTF

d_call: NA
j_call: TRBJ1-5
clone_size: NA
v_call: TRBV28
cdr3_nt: TGTGCCAGCAGTTTGGGGGGAAGGAGCAATCAGCCCCAGCATTTT
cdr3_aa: CASSLGGRSNQPQHF

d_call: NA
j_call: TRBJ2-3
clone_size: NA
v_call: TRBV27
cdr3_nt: TGTGCCAGCAGTCCAGCGGTATTCACAGATACGCAGTATTTT
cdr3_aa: CASSPAVFTDTQYF

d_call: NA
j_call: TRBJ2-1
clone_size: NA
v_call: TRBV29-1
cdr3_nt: TGCAGCGACTTACAGGGGAGGAATGAGCAGTTCTTC
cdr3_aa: CSDLQGRNEQFF

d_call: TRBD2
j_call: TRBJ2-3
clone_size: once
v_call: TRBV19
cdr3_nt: TGTGCCAGTAGTACTCGACTAGCGGGAGACCCAGATACGCAGTATTTT
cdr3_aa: CASSTRLAGDPDTQYF

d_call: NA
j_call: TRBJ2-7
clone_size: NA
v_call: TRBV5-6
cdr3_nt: TGTGCCAGCAGCTTGGGGGGGCAGGGCTACGAGCAGTACTTC
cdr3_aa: CASSLGGQGYEQYF

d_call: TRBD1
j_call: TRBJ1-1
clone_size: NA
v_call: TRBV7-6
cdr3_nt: TGTGCCAGCAGCTTTCAAGGGGGGACAGTGGCTGAAGCTTTCTTT
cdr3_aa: CASSFQGGTVAEAFF

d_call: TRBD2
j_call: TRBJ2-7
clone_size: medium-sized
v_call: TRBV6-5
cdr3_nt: TGTGCCAGCAATCAGAATGCGGGAGGCCCCTACGAGCAGTACTTC
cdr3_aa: CASNQNAGGPYEQYF

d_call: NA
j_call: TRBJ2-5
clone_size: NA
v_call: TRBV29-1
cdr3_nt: TGCAGCGTTGAAGAGAACTTACAAGAGACCCAGTACTTC
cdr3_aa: CSVEENLQETQYF

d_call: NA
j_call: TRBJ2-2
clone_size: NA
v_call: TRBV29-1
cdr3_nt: TGCAGCGTTGGGGACACAGGGTCTGCCGGGGAGCTGTTTTTT
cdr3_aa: CSVGDTGSAGELFF

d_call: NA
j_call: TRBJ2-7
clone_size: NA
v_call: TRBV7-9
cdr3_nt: TGTGCCAGCAGCTCCTCAGGACAAGGTCCGACCTACGAGCAGTACTTC
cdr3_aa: CASSSSGQGPTYEQYF

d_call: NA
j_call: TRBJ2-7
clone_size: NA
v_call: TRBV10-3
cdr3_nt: TGTGCCATGTCGACTATAGGGTACGAGCAGTACTTC
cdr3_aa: CAMSTIGYEQYF

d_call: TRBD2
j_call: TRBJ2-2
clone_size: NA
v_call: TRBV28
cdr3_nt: TGTGCCAGCAGTTTTCCGTGTCGGACTAGCGGGAAAAACACCGGGGAGCTGTTTTTT
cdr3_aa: CASSFPCRTSGKNTGELFF

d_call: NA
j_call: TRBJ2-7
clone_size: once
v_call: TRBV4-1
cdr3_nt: TGCGCCAGCAGCCAAGAGGCAGTTAGAGGATACGAGCAGTACTTC
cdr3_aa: CASSQEAVRGYEQYF

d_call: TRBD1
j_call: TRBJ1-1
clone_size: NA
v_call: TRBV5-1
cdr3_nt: TGCGCCAGCAGCTTCACGACAGGGGGCGGAACTGAAGCTTTCTTT
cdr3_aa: CASSFTTGGGTEAFF

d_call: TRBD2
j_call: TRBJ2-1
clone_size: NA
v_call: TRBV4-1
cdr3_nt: TGCGCCAGCAGCCAAGGCGCGGGAGCGGAAAACAATGAGCAGTTCTTC
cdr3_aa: CASSQGAGAENNEQFF

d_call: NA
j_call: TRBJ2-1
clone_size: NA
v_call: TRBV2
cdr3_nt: TGTGCCAGCGGGACTCCCCGCTCCTACAATGAGCAGTTCTTC
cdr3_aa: CASGTPRSYNEQFF

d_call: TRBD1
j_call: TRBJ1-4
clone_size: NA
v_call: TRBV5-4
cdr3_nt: TGTGCCAGCAGCTTGGGGACAGGGGGGTATGAAAAACTGTTTTTT
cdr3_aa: CASSLGTGGYEKLFF

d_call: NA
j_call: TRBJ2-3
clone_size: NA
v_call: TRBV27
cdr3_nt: TGTGCCAGCAGTTTATCGAGGCCAGATACGCAGTATTTT
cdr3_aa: CASSLSRPDTQYF

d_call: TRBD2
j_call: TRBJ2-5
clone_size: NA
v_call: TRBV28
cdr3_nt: TGTGCCAGCAGTCCGAGAAGCGGGGCCTGGACCCAGTACTTC
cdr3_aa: CASSPRSGAWTQYF

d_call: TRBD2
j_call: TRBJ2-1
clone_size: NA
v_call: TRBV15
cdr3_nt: TGTGCCACTAGAGCGGGAGGACTCCTCAATGAGCAGTTCTTC
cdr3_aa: CATRAGGLLNEQFF

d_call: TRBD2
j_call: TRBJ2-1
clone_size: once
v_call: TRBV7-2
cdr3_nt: TGTGCCAGCAACTACGCCGCGGGGGTCGATGAGCAGTTCTTC
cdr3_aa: CASNYAAGVDEQFF

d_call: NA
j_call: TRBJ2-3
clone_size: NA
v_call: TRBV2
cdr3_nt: TGTGCCAGCAGGTGGAGATTCACAGATACGCAGTATTTT
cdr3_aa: CASRWRFTDTQYF

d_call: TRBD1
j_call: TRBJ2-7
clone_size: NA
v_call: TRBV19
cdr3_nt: TGTGCCAGTAGTGACCGGGACAGACCCCACGAGCAGTACTTC
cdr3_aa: CASSDRDRPHEQYF

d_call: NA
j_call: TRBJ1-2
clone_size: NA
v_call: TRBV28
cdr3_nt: TGTGCCAGCAGTTTTCGTCAGGTTTCACCATCTGGCTACACCTTC
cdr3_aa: CASSFRQVSPSGYTF

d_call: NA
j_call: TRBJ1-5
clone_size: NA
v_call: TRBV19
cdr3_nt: TGTGCCAGTAGTGAGAAGGGGGGGCATAGCAATCAGCCCCAGCATTTT
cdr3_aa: CASSEKGGHSNQPQHF

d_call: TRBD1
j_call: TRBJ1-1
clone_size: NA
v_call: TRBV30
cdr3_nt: TGTGCCTGGACAGACAGGGGCTCTGAAGCTTTCTTT
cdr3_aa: CAWTDRGSEAFF

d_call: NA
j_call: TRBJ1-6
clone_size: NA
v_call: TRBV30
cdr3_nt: TGTGCCTGGAGTGGCCCCGGACAGCTCCCTCGACCACCCCTCCACTTT
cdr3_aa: CAWSGPGQLPRPPLHF

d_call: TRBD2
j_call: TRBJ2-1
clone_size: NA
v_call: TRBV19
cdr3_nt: TGTGCCAGTAGTCCCTCTAGCGGCAACCACAATGAGCAGTTCTTC
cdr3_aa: CASSPSSGNHNEQFF

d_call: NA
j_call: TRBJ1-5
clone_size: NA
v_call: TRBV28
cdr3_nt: TGTGCCGCTAAATCCCCCTATAGCAATCAGCCCCAGCATTTT
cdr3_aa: CAAKSPYSNQPQHF

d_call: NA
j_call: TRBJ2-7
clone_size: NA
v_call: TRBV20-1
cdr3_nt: TGCAGTGCTGAGGGAGCCGCGCAGTACTTC
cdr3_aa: CSAEGAAQYF

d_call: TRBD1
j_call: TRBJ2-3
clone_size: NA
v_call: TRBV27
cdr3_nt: TGTGCCAGCAGTTTAATACAGGGGGTCGGCACAGATACGCAGTATTTT
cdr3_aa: CASSLIQGVGTDTQYF

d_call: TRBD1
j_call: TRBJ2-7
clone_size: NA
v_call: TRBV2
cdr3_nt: TGTGCCAGCAGGGGACAGGGGCGACCCTACGAGCAGTACTTC
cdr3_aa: CASRGQGRPYEQYF

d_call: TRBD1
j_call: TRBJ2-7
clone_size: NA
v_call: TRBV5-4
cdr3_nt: TGTGCCAGCAGCTCCCGACAGGGGCTTGACTACGAGCAGTACTTC
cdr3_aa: CASSSRQGLDYEQYF

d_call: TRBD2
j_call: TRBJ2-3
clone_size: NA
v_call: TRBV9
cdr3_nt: TGTGCCAGCAGCGCCAGCGCTAGCGGGTCACCCACAGATACGCAGTATTTT
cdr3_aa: CASSASASGSPTDTQYF

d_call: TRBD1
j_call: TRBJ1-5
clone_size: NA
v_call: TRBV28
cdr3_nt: TGTGCCAGCTACTACGGCCGGGGACAGGGAAGGGCCCAGCCCCAGCATTTT
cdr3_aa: CASYYGRGQGRAQPQHF

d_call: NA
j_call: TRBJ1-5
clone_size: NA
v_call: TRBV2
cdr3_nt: TGTGCCAGCACCATAGGGGGGGGACAGCCCCAGCATTTT
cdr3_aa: CASTIGGGQPQHF

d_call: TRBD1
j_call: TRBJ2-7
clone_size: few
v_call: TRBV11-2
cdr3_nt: TGTGCCAGCAGCTCCGGACAGGGGGCTTCGTACGAGCAGTACTTC
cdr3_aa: CASSSGQGASYEQYF

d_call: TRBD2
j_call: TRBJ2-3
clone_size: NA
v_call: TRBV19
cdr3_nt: TGTGCCAGTAGTATCTCCGGGACTAGCGGGACGACGGTGCAGTATTTT
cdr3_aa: CASSISGTSGTTVQYF